These T cell receptor beta chains were read from a single sample in a study of control samples from healthy donors and cancer patients. Profiling relied on immunoSEQ multiplex PCR, and the TCRdb table lists in-frame clones only, not all of them. The sample records around 90,000 clones, roughly 84% being singletons. Sequenced material: blood. These receptors were taken from a woman aged 40-49 years in good health. Both conserved end residues are part of each CDR3. Fields, in order: J gene, V gene, clone size, D gene, CDR3 protein, CDR3 DNA. A D gene is named only where the DNA matches it firmly. Not every row has a clone size; where given, it reads once, few, many or a size class.

TRBJ1-3	TRBV5-5	few	.	CASTKVWLNGNTIYF	TGTGCCAGCACGAAAGTTTGGCTTAATGGAAACACCATATATTTT
TRBJ1-2	TRBV7-9	.	TRBD1	CASSQMTGKSGYTF	TGTGCCAGCAGCCAGATGACAGGGAAATCGGGCTACACCTTC
TRBJ2-3	TRBV18	.	TRBD2	CASSLYPLAGRERQPDTQYF	TGTGCCAGCTCGCTCTACCCACTAGCGGGGCGAGAACGCCAGCCAGATACGCAGTATTTT
TRBJ2-3	TRBV11-3	.	TRBD1	CASSYDRGTDTQYF	TGTGCCAGCAGCTACGACAGGGGCACAGATACGCAGTATTTT
TRBJ1-2	TRBV5-8	.	TRBD1	CASSRTGMGKYGYTF	TGTGCCAGCAGCCGGACAGGGATGGGGAAGTATGGCTACACCTTC
TRBJ2-1	TRBV3-1/TRBV3-2	once	.	CASSHTLASNEQFF	TGTGCCAGCAGCCATACACTAGCTTCAAATGAGCAGTTCTTC
TRBJ2-7	TRBV12-3/TRBV12-4	.	.	CASSNMGYEQYF	TGTGCCAGCAGTAACATGGGCTACGAGCAGTACTTC
TRBJ2-5	TRBV7-2	once	.	CASSLVRGFQETQYF	TGTGCCAGCAGCTTGGTGAGGGGCTTCCAAGAGACCCAGTACTTC
TRBJ1-5	TRBV4-3	.	.	CASSQEGANQPQHF	TGCGCCAGCAGCCAAGAGGGGGCCAATCAGCCCCAGCATTTT
TRBJ2-7	TRBV5-6	.	TRBD1	CASSLVDRGFGEQYF	TGTGCCAGCAGCTTGGTGGACAGGGGTTTTGGCGAGCAGTACTTC
TRBJ1-1	TRBV12-3/TRBV12-4	.	.	CASSLQASEAFF	TGTGCCAGCAGTTTACAGGCAAGTGAGGCTTTCTTT
TRBJ2-1	TRBV20-1	.	.	CSADLYEQFF	TGCAGTGCGGACCTGTATGAGCAGTTCTTC
TRBJ1-1	TRBV30	once	.	CAWSGGWGDTEAFF	TGTGCCTGGAGTGGGGGGTGGGGAGACACTGAAGCTTTCTTT
TRBJ1-2	TRBV11-3	.	.	CASSLKVGANGYTF	TGTGCCAGCAGCTTGAAGGTGGGGGCGAACGGCTACACCTTC